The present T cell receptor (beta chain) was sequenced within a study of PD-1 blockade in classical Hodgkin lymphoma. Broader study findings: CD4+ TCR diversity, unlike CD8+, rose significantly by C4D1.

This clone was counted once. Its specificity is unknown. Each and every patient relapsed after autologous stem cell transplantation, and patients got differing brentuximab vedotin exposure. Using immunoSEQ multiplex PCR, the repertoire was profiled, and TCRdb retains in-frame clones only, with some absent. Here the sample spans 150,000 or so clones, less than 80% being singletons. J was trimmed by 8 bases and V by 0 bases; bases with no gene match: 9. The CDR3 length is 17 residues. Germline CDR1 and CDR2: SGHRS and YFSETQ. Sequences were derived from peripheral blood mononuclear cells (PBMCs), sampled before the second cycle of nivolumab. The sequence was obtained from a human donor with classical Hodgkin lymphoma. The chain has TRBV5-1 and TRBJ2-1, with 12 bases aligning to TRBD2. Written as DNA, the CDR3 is TGCGCCAGCAGCTTGGAGGGCCTAGCGGGGGGGCCCGATGAGCAGTTCTTC. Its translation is CASSLEGLAGGPDEQFF.